The following is a TCR beta chain sequence with its context. V lost 2 bases, J lost 4 bases, and 4 bases stayed unmatched. Germline V gene lookup returns CDR1 SGHKS and CDR2 YYEKEE (reference sequence). The CDR3 spans 15 residues. This entry is derived from a study of blood T cells in healthy people across ages. The authors ran a second PCR of 7 to 11 cycles using a sample-barcoded 5' primer and a J-beta primer mix. Via MiXCR, TCRdb re-called the 5' RACE reads, giving one row per CDR3 protein. This repertoire shows 650,000 to 1,000,000 distinct CDR3 sequences, about 36% found once; its top ten account for approximately 13%.

The specimen was blood. This rearrangement joins TRBV5-5 to TRBJ2-1; TRBD1 aligns across 9 bases. The sequence was collected from a man aged 18 to 29 in good health. The CDR3 sequence: CASSLQGADYNEQFF. CDR3 DNA sequence: TGTGCCAGCAGCTTACAGGGGGCTGATTACAATGAGCAGTTCTTC.